Below are 32 T cell receptor beta chains sequenced from a single sample in a study of blood T cells in healthy people across ages. Sample-barcoded 5' priming and a J-beta primer mix drove a second PCR of roughly 7 to 11 cycles. TCRdb itself ran the 5' RACE reads through MiXCR, one entry per CDR3 protein. The sample carries about 1.8 million distinct CDR3 sequences, about 50% recorded once. Sequenced: blood. These receptors all stem from a woman in her forties in good health.

The gene calls are TRBV5-6 and TRBJ2-7; tentatively, D is TRBD1 (6 bases). V lost 3 bases and J 0 bases, leaving 16 bases between the germline ends. CDR3 length: 16 amino acids. Germline CDR1 is SGHDT and CDR2 is YYEEEE. CDR3 nucleotide sequence: TGTGCCAGCAGCTCGACAGGATCGAGGAGCTCCTACGAGCAGTACTTC. It is translated as CASSSTGSRSSYEQYF.

Here the CDR3 DNA reads TGTGCCAGCAGCTCGGGACAGGGAAGCCTCTATGGCTACACCTTC. Its translation: CASSSGQGSLYGYTF. The chain uses TRBV11-2 and TRBJ1-2, with 9 nucleotides matching TRBD1. V lost 4 bases, J lost 4 bases, and 7 bases stayed unmatched. This CDR3 has 15 residues. CDR1 and CDR2 (germline): SGHAT, FQNNGV.

The chain recombines TRBV5-6 with TRBJ1-2; 9 bases match TRBD1. Losses at the gene ends were 3 bases for V and 4 bases for J; bases not matched to a gene: 7. The germline V gene has CDR1 SGHDT and CDR2 YYEEEE. This CDR3 is built from 15 residues. The chain's CDR3 is CASSWGTGGRYGYTF. Here the CDR3 DNA reads TGTGCCAGCAGCTGGGGTACAGGGGGCCGCTATGGCTACACCTTC.

This clonotype was counted between two and nine times. The chain employs TRBV5-1 and TRBJ2-1, with D possibly matching TRBD1 (6 bases). Deletions cut 7 bases from V and 3 bases from J, with 17 bases between. The CDR3 totals 15 residues. Germline V lookup: CDR1 SGHRS, CDR2 YFSETQ. The chain's CDR3 is CASRASGALYNEQFF. DNA of the CDR3: TGCGCCAGCCGAGCCTCAGGGGCCCTCTACAATGAGCAGTTCTTC.

This clonotype was counted ten times or more. The chain links TRBV7-2 to TRBJ1-2; D may be TRBD1 (5 bases). The length of the CDR3 is 13 residues. V gave up 6 bases and J gave up 5 bases, with 13 bases separating them. Germline loops: CDR1 SGHTA, CDR2 FQGNSA. Here the CDR3 reads CASSQTGGYGYTF. The CDR3 DNA is TGTGCCAGCAGTCAAACGGGGGGATATGGCTACACCTTC. Full variable domain (missing parts from reference TRBV7-2 and TRBJ1-2): GAGVSQSPSNKVTEKGKDVELRCDPISGHTALYWYRQSLGQGLEFLIYFQGNSAPDKSGLPSDRFSAERTGGSVSTLTIQRTQQEDSAVYLCASSQTGGYGYTFGSGTRLTVV.

The CDR3 spells CASSRERGNSNYGYTF. Here the CDR3 DNA reads TGTGCCAGCAGCCGAGAACGGGGAAACTCTAACTATGGCTACACCTTC. The chain combines TRBV13 with TRBJ1-2; D is unresolved. Germline CDR1 is PRHDT and CDR2 is FYEKMQ (reference sequence). The CDR3 consists of 16 residues. V was shortened by 5 bases and J by 0 bases, with 16 bases between the two germline ends.

CDR3 in amino acids: CASNGGSTDTQYF. The CDR3, as DNA: TGTGCCAGCAACGGGGGAAGCACAGATACGCAGTATTTT. J is TRBJ2-3 and V is TRBV2, with D possibly TRBD2 on 6 matching bases. Trimming removed 7 bases from V and 0 bases from J, with 8 bases in between. Germline V gene sequence: CDR1 SNHLY, CDR2 FYNNEI. There are 13 residues in the CDR3.

This clonotype was detected only once. A read error may produce the germline difference seen at one junction end. The V gene is TRBV5-1, the J gene TRBJ1-2; 8 bases fit TRBD1. This CDR3 contains 15 residues. From germline, CDR1 is SGHRS and CDR2 YFSETQ. The CDR3 DNA reads TGCGCCAGCAGCCTTGGTACAGGGGGGAAATATGACTACACCTTC. Encoded protein: CASSLGTGGKYDYTF.

As for this clonotype: One end of the junction does not line up with germline, which may come from a read error. The rearrangement joins TRBV6-1 to TRBJ2-5; possible D gene TRBD1, 5 bases. The tail of the sequence fits TRBJ2-7 better, so the J call may be wrong. CDR1 and CDR2 from the germline V gene are MNHNS and SASEGT. The CDR3 sequence is 12 residues long. The CDR3 region has the DNA TGTACCAGCAGTGGGCAGGGCTACGAGCAGTACTTC. The encoded protein is CTSSGQGYEQYF.

This chain joins TRBV20-1 and TRBJ2-1; D not certain. V was shortened by 6 bases and J by 2 bases, with 11 bases between the two germline ends. Germline assignment: CDR1 DFQATT and CDR2 SNEGSKA (reference sequence). The CDR3 loop spans 13 amino acids. For the CDR3, the DNA is TGCAGTGCGAGGAGATACCCCTACAATGAGCAGTTCTTC. It encodes CSARRYPYNEQFF.

This clonotype was observed a handful of times. The chain links TRBV6-6 to TRBJ2-1; 8 nucleotides line up with TRBD2. The CDR3 length is 16 residues. CDR1 MNHNY and CDR2 SVGAGI come from the germline V gene (reference sequence). V shed 4 bases, J shed 7 bases, and the junction held 12 bases outside the gene matches. CDR3 region: CASSFRGGQDPNEQFF. The DNA for the CDR3 is TGTGCCAGCAGTTTTCGCGGGGGGCAGGATCCAAATGAGCAGTTCTTC.

This CDR3 is CASSQDLPQLPYF. The CDR3 nucleotides are TGTGCCAGCAGCCAAGATCTCCCACAACTCCCGTACTTC. The J gene is TRBJ2-5, the V gene TRBV14; no reliable D call. Per germline, CDR1 SGHDN and CDR2 FVKESK. Between the trimmed V and J ends, which lost 0 bases and 13 bases, there was a span of 15 bases. The CDR3 sequence is 13 residues long.

The genes are TRBV4-3 and TRBJ1-2; 8 nucleotides line up with TRBD1. V lost 1 base and J lost 3; bases outside the gene matches: 13. CDR3 size: 18 residues. Germline CDR1 is LGHNA and CDR2 is YSLEER. CDR3 loop: CASSQGEAGGKGYYGYTF. CDR3 sequence (DNA): TGCGCCAGCAGCCAAGGGGAGGCAGGGGGCAAGGGCTACTATGGCTACACCTTC.

V and J are TRBV2 and TRBJ1-6; D possibly corresponds to TRBD1 (6 bases). Germline loops: CDR1 SNHLY, CDR2 FYNNEI. The CDR3 has 16 amino acids. The germline V and J ends were trimmed by 4 bases and 7 bases, with 17 bases remaining between them. The CDR3 DNA reads as TGTGCCAGCAGTGGACGGATGAGGGACAACAATTCACCCCTCCACTTT. Translation gives CASSGRMRDNNSPLHF.

The chain carries TRBV6-4 and TRBJ2-1; 10 bases agree with TRBD2. Per the germline V gene, CDR1 is MRHNA and CDR2 is SNTAGT. The junction had 8 bases not matched to a gene; V was cut back by 0 bases and J by 6 bases. The CDR3 loop spans 17 amino acids. The CDR3 loop reads CASSDSRSGGAFNEQFF. The CDR3 DNA follows: TGTGCCAGCAGTGACTCGCGAAGCGGGGGGGCTTTCAATGAGCAGTTCTTC.

A few counts support this clonotype. V and J are TRBV4-1 and TRBJ2-1, with D perhaps matching TRBD2 (5 bases). The CDR3 consists of 13 residues. V was trimmed by 0 bases and J by 12 bases, leaving 12 bases between them. Germline CDR1 reads MGHRA; CDR2 reads YSYEKL. The CDR3 protein is CASSQEGALWQFF. As DNA, the CDR3 is TGCGCCAGCAGCCAAGAGGGAGCCCTTTGGCAGTTCTTC.

This chain links TRBV4-2 with TRBJ2-1; D gene ambiguous. The CDR3 is 15 residues long. The V and J ends lost 0 bases and 12 bases respectively, with 18 bases between them. Germline lookup yields CDR1 LGHNA and CDR2 YNFKEQ. CDR3 bases: TGTGCCAGCAGCCAAGATTGGACCATTGGGTCGTCGCAGTTCTTC. It is translated as CASSQDWTIGSSQFF.

This chain links TRBV18 with TRBJ2-5; 13 nucleotides align to TRBD2. The CDR3 extends over 18 amino acids. With 5 bases clipped from V and 0 bases from J, the junction kept 9 bases outside the gene matches. Germline CDR1 and CDR2: KGHSH and LQKENI. The CDR3 DNA follows: TGTGCCAGCTCAAAGGGACTAGCGGGGCTGAAGTACCAAGAGACCCAGTACTTC. It yields the protein CASSKGLAGLKYQETQYF.

The chain carries TRBV20-1 and TRBJ2-5; D is unresolved. The CDR3 runs to 11 residues. V lost 7 bases, J lost 2 bases, and 8 bases lay in between. Germline V gene sequence: CDR1 DFQATT, CDR2 SNEGSKA (reference sequence). As DNA, the CDR3 is TGCAGTGTTTCTAGACAAGAGACCCAGTACTTC. It encodes CSVSRQETQYF.

The chain couples TRBV5-6 to TRBJ2-3, with D maybe TRBD1 (6 bases). CDR3 size: 15 residues. V was shortened by 4 bases and J by 0 bases, with 12 bases between the two germline ends. The germline V gene has CDR1 SGHDT and CDR2 YYEEEE. CDR3 bases: TGTGCCAGCAGCCCCGGGACACATAGCACAGATACGCAGTATTTT. This encodes CASSPGTHSTDTQYF.

This clonotype turned up a few times. V and J are TRBV20-1 and TRBJ2-5; no clear D. This CDR3 has 12 residues. CDR1 DFQATT and CDR2 SNEGSKA come from the germline V gene (reference sequence). V lost 2 bases and J lost 0, with 4 bases in between. In DNA form, the CDR3 reads TGCAGTGCTAGAAACAACCAAGAGACCCAGTACTTC. The encoded protein is CSARNNQETQYF.

The chain recombines TRBV6-1 with TRBJ2-7; possible D gene TRBD1, 6 bases. Germline V gene data show CDR1 as MNHNS and CDR2 as SASEGT. Deletions cut 5 bases from V and 5 bases from J, with 16 bases between. The CDR3 spans 14 residues. The CDR3 is CASSHRDGTHEQYF. DNA of the CDR3: TGTGCCAGCAGTCACAGGGACGGGACCCACGAGCAGTACTTC.

This clonotype turned up a few times. The chain carries TRBV5-5 and TRBJ2-7; the match to TRBD2 covers 7 bases. The J call is uncertain, as TRBJ2-5 better fits the DNA end. The CDR3 is made up of 14 amino acids. The germline V gene encodes CDR1 SGHKS and CDR2 YYEKEE (reference sequence). Here the CDR3 reads CASRNPGLMETQYF. The CDR3 DNA reads as TGTGCCAGCAGGAACCCGGGACTAATGGAGACCCAGTACTTC.

This rearrangement joins TRBV4-1 to TRBJ1-5; no reliable D call. Trimming took off 1 base at V and 4 bases at J, with 11 bases between the two ends. The germline gives CDR1 MGHRA, CDR2 YSYEKL. This CDR3 contains 15 residues. The CDR3 coding sequence is TGCGCCAGCAGCCAAGTCGTGGCTCTGAATCAGCCCCAGCATTTT. Translation gives CASSQVVALNQPQHF.

This clonotype was detected a few times. This chain uses TRBV20-1 with TRBJ2-3, with 7 bases fitting TRBD1. Trimming removed 8 bases from V and 2 bases from J; junction bases left unmatched: 13. The CDR3 sequence is 15 residues long. In germline, CDR1 is DFQATT, CDR2 SNEGSKA (reference sequence). CDR3 DNA sequence: TGCAGTACCCATAGGGACAGCCAACTCACAGATACGCAGTATTTT. Its translation: CSTHRDSQLTDTQYF.

V usage is TRBV20-1 and J usage is TRBJ2-1; TRBD2 might be the D (7 bases). Germline values: CDR1 DFQATT, CDR2 SNEGSKA (reference sequence). The V end lost 0 bases, the J end lost 6 bases, and 18 bases lay between the germline ends. The CDR3 consists of 16 residues. The CDR3 DNA follows: TGCAGTGCTAGAGATGCTTTCGGGGGGCAGCGCAATGAGCAGTTCTTC. Translating gives CSARDAFGGQRNEQFF.

V gene TRBV5-1 combines with J gene TRBJ2-3, with 14 bases matching TRBD2. Germline CDR1 SGHRS, CDR2 YFSETQ. V lost 4 bases, J lost 0 bases, and 7 bases stayed unmatched. The CDR3 is made up of 18 amino acids. The DNA of the CDR3 is TGCGCCAGCAGCACCGGACTAGCGGGGGGAGTTAGCACAGATACGCAGTATTTT. It codes for CASSTGLAGGVSTDTQYF.

V is TRBV12-3 or TRBV12-4 and J is TRBJ1-1; D is possibly TRBD1 (5 bases). With 6 bases removed from V and 6 bases from J, the gap between germline ends came to 17 bases. This CDR3 spans 14 amino acids. The CDR3 DNA reads TGTGCCAGCAGCTACGGGACCCGGGTATCTGAAGCTTTCTTT. Residues: CASSYGTRVSEAFF.

This clonotype was seen a handful of times. V is TRBV25-1 and J is TRBJ2-5; 8 bases are a match to TRBD2. Trimming removed 1 base from V and 3 bases from J; junction bases left unmatched: 16. Germline CDR1 and CDR2: MGHDK and SYGVNS. This CDR3 region has 19 residues. The CDR3 reads CASSESTTKLLSGEETQYF. CDR3 nucleotide sequence: TGTGCCAGCAGTGAATCAACAACCAAACTCCTTAGCGGGGAAGAGACCCAGTACTTC.

In its sample, this clonotype was seen once. V is TRBV2 and J is TRBJ2-3, with 13 bases that match TRBD2. Losses at the gene ends were 8 bases for V and 6 bases for J; bases not matched to a gene: 5. Germline CDR1 is SNHLY and CDR2 is FYNNEI. There are 14 residues in the CDR3. The CDR3 DNA sequence: TGTGCCAGCTGGACTAGCGGGGGAAAGGATACGCAGTATTTT. This gives the protein CASWTSGGKDTQYF.

On this clonotype: One junction end does not reproduce the germline sequence, and a read error may be involved. The gene calls are TRBV9 and TRBJ2-5; 10 nucleotides line up with TRBD2. In germline, CDR1 is SGDLS, CDR2 YYNGEE. CDR3 length: 15 residues. Here the CDR3 DNA reads TGTGCCGGCAGCGTGCAAGCGGGGGGGCAAGAGACCCAGTACTTC. It translates to CAGSVQAGGQETQYF.

This clonotype appeared once. V and J are TRBV6-1 and TRBJ2-1; D is possibly TRBD1 (5 bases). The V end lost 6 bases, the J end lost 8 bases, and 17 bases lay between the germline ends. Germline CDR1 is MNHNS and CDR2 is SASEGT. The CDR3 totals 14 residues. Here the CDR3 reads CASSRRTVGDEQFF. CDR3 DNA: TGTGCCAGCAGCAGGCGTACGGTAGGGGATGAGCAGTTCTTC.